This T cell receptor beta chain was documented in a study of blood T cell repertoires in COVID-19. Study background: COVID-19 samples from acute and convalescent phases originated in the United States, Italy and Spain. From T cells, B-cell-depleted T cells, or PBMCs came the material, which was cDNA or gDNA.

J lost 4 bases, V lost 3 bases, and 5 bases had no gene match. The CDR3 runs 14 residues. Germline lookup yields CDR1 MDHEN and CDR2 SYDVKM. In the source study's methods: The authors estimated nucleated cell counts from reference gene primer amplification. Profiled with immunoSEQ multiplex PCR; TCRdb holds only in-frame clones, not every one. For V, J and clone size, that table is used; D and trimming come from the DNA. This table has about 6,600 clones, 80% to 90% appearing once. The receptor comes from an elderly man with active COVID-19. The chain joins TRBV28 to TRBJ2-7, with 8 bases that match TRBD2. Sequenced material: peripheral blood. The CDR3 bases are TGTGCCAGCAGTTTCAGCGGGAGTAGGTACGAGCAGTACTTC. This translates into CASSFSGSRYEQYF. The variable domain in full, completed from reference TRBV28 and TRBJ2-7, reads DVKVTQSSRYLVKRTGEKVFLECVQDMDHENMFWYRQDPGLGLRLIYFSYDVKMKEKGDIPEGYSVSREKKERFSLILESASTNQTSMYLCASSFSGSRYEQYFGPGTRLTVT.